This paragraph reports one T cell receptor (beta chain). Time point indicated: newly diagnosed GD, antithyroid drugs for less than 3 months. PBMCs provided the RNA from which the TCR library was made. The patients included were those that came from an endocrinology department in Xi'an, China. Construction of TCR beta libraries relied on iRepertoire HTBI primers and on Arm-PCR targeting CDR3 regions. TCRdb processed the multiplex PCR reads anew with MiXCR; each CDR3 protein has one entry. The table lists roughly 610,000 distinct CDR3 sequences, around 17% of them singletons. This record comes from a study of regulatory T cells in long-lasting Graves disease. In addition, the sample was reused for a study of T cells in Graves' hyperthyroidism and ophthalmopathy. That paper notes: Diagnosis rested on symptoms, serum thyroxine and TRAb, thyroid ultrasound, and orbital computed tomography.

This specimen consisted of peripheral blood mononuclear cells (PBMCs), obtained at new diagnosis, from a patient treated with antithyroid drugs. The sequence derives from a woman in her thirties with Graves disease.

CDR3 residues: CASSESPVGTTGELFF. For the CDR3, the DNA is TGCGCCAGCAGTGAGTCGCCGGTAGGGACCACCGGGGAGCTGTTTTTT. V is TRBV10-1 and J is TRBJ2-2; D is possibly TRBD1 or TRBD2 (5 bases each). The germline gives CDR1 WNHNN, CDR2 SYGVQD (reference sequence). V lost 0 bases and J lost 4, with 12 bases in between. The CDR3 spans 16 residues.